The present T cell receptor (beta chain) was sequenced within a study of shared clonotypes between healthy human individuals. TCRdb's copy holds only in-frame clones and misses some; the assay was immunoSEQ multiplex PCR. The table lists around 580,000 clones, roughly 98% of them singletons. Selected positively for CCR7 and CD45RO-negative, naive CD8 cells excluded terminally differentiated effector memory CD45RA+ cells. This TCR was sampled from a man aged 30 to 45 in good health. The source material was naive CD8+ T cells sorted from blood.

CDR3 sequence: CASSLVGRLGTGELFF. CDR3 DNA sequence: TGTGCCAGCAGCTTAGTAGGGCGACTAGGTACCGGGGAGCTGTTTTTT. The genes are TRBV11-2 and TRBJ2-2; tentatively, D is TRBD2 (6 bases). Germline V gene data show CDR1 as SGHAT and CDR2 as FQNNGV. Trimming removed 1 base from V and 5 bases from J, with 14 bases in between. The CDR3 totals 16 residues. The variable domain in full, with the rest retrieved from reference TRBV11-2 and TRBJ2-2, is EAGVAQSPRYKIIEKRQSVAFWCNPISGHATLYWYQQILGQGPKLLIQFQNNGVVDDSQLPKDRFSAERLKGVDSTLKIQPAKLEDSAVYLCASSLVGRLGTGELFFGEGSRLTVL.